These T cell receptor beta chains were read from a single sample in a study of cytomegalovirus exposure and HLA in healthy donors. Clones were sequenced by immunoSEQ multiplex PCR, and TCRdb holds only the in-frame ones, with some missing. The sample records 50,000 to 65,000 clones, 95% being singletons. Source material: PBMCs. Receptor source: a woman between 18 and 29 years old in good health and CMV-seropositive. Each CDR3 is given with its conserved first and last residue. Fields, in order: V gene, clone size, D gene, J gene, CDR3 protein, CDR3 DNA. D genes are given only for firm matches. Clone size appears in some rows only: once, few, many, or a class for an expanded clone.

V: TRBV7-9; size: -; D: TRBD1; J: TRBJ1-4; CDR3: CASSYRGGDEKLFF; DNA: TGTGCCAGCAGCTACAGGGGTGGGGATGAAAAACTGTTTTTT
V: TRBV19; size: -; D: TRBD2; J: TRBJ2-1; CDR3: CASRLRSPGGSSSGGINNEQFF; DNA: TGTGCCAGTAGGCTCCGATCGCCAGGGGGAAGTTCTAGCGGGGGAATCAACAATGAGCAGTTCTTC
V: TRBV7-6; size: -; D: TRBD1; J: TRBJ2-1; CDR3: CASSLAGGNYNEQFF; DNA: TGTGCCAGCAGCTTAGCAGGGGGCAACTACAATGAGCAGTTCTTC
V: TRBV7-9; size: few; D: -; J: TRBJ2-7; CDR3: CASSFASASYEQYF; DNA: TGTGCCAGCAGCTTTGCGTCGGCTAGTTACGAGCAGTACTTC
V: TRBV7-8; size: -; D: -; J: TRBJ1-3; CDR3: CASSPGDSGNTIYF; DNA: TGTGCCAGCAGTCCAGGGGACTCTGGAAACACCATATATTTT
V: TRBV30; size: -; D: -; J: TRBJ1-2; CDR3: CAWSVLPGYTF; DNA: TGTGCCTGGAGTGTACTCCCTGGCTACACCTTC
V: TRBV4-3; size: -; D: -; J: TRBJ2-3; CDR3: CASSQRPRAADTDTQYF; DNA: TGCGCCAGCAGCCAAAGGCCCAGGGCGGCGGACACAGATACGCAGTATTTT
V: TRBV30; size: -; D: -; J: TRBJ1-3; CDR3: CAWSDENSGNTIYF; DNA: TGTGCCTGGAGTGATGAGAACTCTGGAAACACCATATATTTT
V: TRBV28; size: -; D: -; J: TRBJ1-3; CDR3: CAGRANSGNTIYF; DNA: TGTGCCGGTAGAGCGAACTCTGGAAACACCATATATTTT
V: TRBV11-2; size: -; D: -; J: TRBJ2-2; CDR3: CASRGLGTGELFF; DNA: TGTGCCAGCAGGGGGCTGGGGACCGGGGAGCTGTTTTTT
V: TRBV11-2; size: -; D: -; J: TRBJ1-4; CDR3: CASSSIGEGGGEKLFF; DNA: TGTGCCAGCAGTTCGATTGGCGAGGGCGGCGGTGAAAAACTGTTTTTT
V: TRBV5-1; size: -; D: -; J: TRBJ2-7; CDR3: CASSLFQGPYEQYF; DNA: TGCGCCAGCAGCTTGTTTCAGGGGCCCTACGAGCAGTACTTC
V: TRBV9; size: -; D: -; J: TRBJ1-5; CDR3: CASSADSHSNQPQHF; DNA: TGTGCCAGCAGCGCGGACAGTCATAGCAATCAGCCCCAGCATTTT
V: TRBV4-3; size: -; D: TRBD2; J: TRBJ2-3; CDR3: CASSQDTASGGHSTDTQYF; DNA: TGCGCCAGCAGCCAAGATACGGCTAGCGGGGGCCATAGCACAGATACGCAGTATTTT
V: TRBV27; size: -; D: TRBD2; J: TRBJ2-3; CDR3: CASRQIPGLAGNTQYF; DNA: TGTGCCAGCAGACAGATTCCGGGACTAGCGGGCAACACGCAGTATTTT
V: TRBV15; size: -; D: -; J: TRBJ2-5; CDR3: CATSRGGEETQYF; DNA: TGTGCCACCAGCAGAGGGGGGGAAGAGACCCAGTACTTC
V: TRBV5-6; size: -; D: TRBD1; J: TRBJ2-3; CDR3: CASSLFKSRGRFDTQYF; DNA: TGTGCCAGCAGCTTGTTTAAGTCCAGGGGGAGATTCGATACGCAGTATTTT
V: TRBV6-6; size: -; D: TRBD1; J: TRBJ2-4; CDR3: CASRLQGSLAKNIQYF; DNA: TGTGCCAGCAGACTACAGGGGTCTCTAGCCAAAAACATTCAGTACTTC
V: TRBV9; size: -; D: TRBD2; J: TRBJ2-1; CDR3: CASSVGVSGPSYNEQFF; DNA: TGTGCCAGCAGCGTAGGGGTTAGCGGGCCCTCCTACAATGAGCAGTTCTTC
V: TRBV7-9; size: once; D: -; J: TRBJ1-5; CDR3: CASSLGQTSNQPQHF; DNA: TGTGCCAGCAGCCTCGGACAGACTAGCAATCAGCCCCAGCATTTT
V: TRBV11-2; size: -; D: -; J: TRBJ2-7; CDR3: CASSLTLREQYF; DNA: TGTGCCAGCAGCTTAACTTTGAGAGAGCAGTACTTC
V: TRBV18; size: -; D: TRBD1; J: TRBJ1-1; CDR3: CASSPGQGPEAFF; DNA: TGTGCCAGCTCACCTGGACAGGGCCCTGAAGCTTTCTTT
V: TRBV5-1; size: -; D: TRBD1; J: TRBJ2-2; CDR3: CASSSGTGASGELFF; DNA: TGCGCCAGCAGTTCCGGGACAGGGGCTTCCGGGGAGCTGTTTTTT
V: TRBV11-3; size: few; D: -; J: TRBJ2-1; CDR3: CASSLGTFFNEQFF; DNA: TGTGCCAGCAGCTTAGGGACTTTCTTCAATGAGCAGTTCTTC
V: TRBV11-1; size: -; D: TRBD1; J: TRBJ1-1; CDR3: CASSPDRGEAFF; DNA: TGTGCCAGCAGCCCAGACAGGGGTGAAGCTTTCTTT
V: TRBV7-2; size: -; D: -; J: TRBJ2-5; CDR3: CASSPPGRETQYF; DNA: TGTGCCAGCAGCCCCCCGGGGAGGGAGACCCAGTACTTC
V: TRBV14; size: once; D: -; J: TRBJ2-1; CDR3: CASSQSDRNNEQFF; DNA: TGTGCCAGCAGCCAATCGGACAGAAACAATGAGCAGTTCTTC
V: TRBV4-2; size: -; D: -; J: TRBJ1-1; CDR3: CASSQDLGREAFF; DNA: TGTGCCAGCAGCCAAGATCTCGGTAGGGAGGCTTTCTTT
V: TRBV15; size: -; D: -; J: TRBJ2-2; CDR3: CATSPSGGTGELFF; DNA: TGTGCCACCAGCCCAAGCGGAGGCACCGGGGAGCTGTTTTTT